The rows below give T cell receptor beta chains drawn from one sample of a study of blood T cell repertoires in COVID-19. Method: immunoSEQ multiplex PCR; TCRdb's copy keeps in-frame clones and lacks some. The sample carries fewer than 300,000 clones, 90% recorded once. Sequencing used PBMCs or T cells enriched from blood (not recorded which). The source of these receptors is a woman younger than 45 who had recovered from COVID-19. Both conserved end residues are part of each CDR3. D genes are given only for firm matches. Clone size is not always given. Where it is, it says once, few, many or a class for expanded clones.

>TRBD2|.|TRBJ2-1|TRBV24-1
CATSEGLAGTYNEQFF
TGTGCCACCAGTGAAGGACTAGCGGGAACCTACAATGAGCAGTTCTTC
>.|.|TRBJ1-1|TRBV6-5
CASSSDRELEAFF
TGTGCCAGCAGTTCTGACCGAGAACTAGAAGCTTTCTTT
>.|.|TRBJ2-1|TRBV7-3
CASSPSQVPSNEQFF
TGTGCCAGCAGCCCCAGTCAGGTGCCCTCAAATGAGCAGTTCTTC
>.|.|TRBJ2-3|TRBV6-6
CASSYSRGLKDTQYF
TGTGCCAGCAGTTACTCAAGGGGTTTGAAGGATACGCAGTATTTT
>.|.|TRBJ1-2|TRBV4-3
CASSQDRGGHYGYTF
TGCGCCAGCAGCCAAGATCGGGGGGGGCATTATGGCTACACCTTC
>TRBD2|.|TRBJ2-1|TRBV7-8
CASSTWDGRDYNEQFF
TGTGCCAGCAGCACCTGGGACGGGAGGGATTACAATGAGCAGTTCTTC
>.|.|TRBJ2-6|TRBV27
CASSFTDSVGANVLTF
TGTGCCAGCAGTTTTACGGACAGTGTAGGGGCCAACGTCCTGACTTTC
>TRBD1|.|TRBJ1-5|TRBV30
CAWSLTGGRNQPQHF
TGTGCCTGGAGTCTGACAGGGGGCAGGAATCAGCCCCAGCATTTT
>TRBD2|.|TRBJ2-3|TRBV9
CASSPGTSGRATDTQYF
TGTGCCAGCAGCCCGGGGACTAGCGGGAGGGCCACAGATACGCAGTATTTT
>.|.|TRBJ1-2|TRBV28
CASSTAGFGYTF
TGTGCCAGCAGTACAGCAGGGTTTGGCTACACCTTC
>.|once|TRBJ2-3|TRBV4-2
CASSPIMSRDQDTQYF
TGTGCCAGCAGCCCCATTATGTCCAGGGATCAAGATACGCAGTATTTT
>TRBD1|few|TRBJ2-1|TRBV13
CASSRRQGAAYNEQFF
TGTGCCAGCAGCCGACGACAGGGGGCAGCCTACAATGAGCAGTTCTTC
>.|.|TRBJ1-2|TRBV2
CASSDRGNYGYTF
TGTGCCAGCAGTGACAGGGGTAACTATGGCTACACCTTC
>.|.|TRBJ2-7|TRBV5-5
CASSHQGGPRYEQYF
TGTGCCAGCAGCCACCAAGGGGGACCCCGCTACGAGCAGTACTTC
>.|.|TRBJ1-2|TRBV7-3
CASSSGLANYGYTF
TGTGCCAGCAGCTCCGGCCTAGCTAACTATGGCTACACCTTC
>.|.|TRBJ2-2|TRBV7-9
CASSLAGATGELFF
TGTGCCAGCAGCTTAGCGGGGGCCACCGGGGAGCTGTTTTTT
>TRBD1|once|TRBJ1-2|TRBV30
CAWSGGGVGGYTF
TGTGCCTGGAGTGGAGGGGGCGTGGGTGGCTACACCTTC
>TRBD1|.|TRBJ1-4|TRBV18
CASSPPRQGDEKLFF
TGTGCCAGCTCACCACCACGACAGGGGGATGAAAAACTGTTTTTT
>TRBD1|once|TRBJ1-1|TRBV19
CASLPDRWDNTEAFF
TGTGCCAGTTTACCGGACAGGTGGGATAACACTGAAGCTTTCTTT
>.|.|TRBJ1-2|TRBV28
CASSSQLLDSDYGYTF
TGTGCCAGCAGTTCCCAGCTTTTGGACAGCGACTATGGCTACACCTTC
>.|.|TRBJ1-3|TRBV5-4
CASSPAASGNTIYF
TGTGCCAGCAGCCCCGCAGCGTCTGGAAACACCATATATTTT
>TRBD1|once|TRBJ2-3|TRBV5-1
CASSPGQGAETDTQYF
TGCGCCAGCAGCCCGGGACAGGGGGCCGAAACAGATACGCAGTATTTT
>TRBD1|.|TRBJ2-7|TRBV6-2/TRBV6-3
CASSSLRDRGWWQYF
TGTGCCAGCAGTTCACTCCGGGACAGGGGATGGTGGCAGTACTTC
>.|.|TRBJ2-7|TRBV7-2
CASSLGVSYEQYF
TGTGCCAGCAGCCTAGGAGTCTCCTACGAGCAGTACTTC
>TRBD1|.|TRBJ1-5|TRBV6-2/TRBV6-3
CASSYGTGGNQPQHF
TGTGCCAGCAGTTACGGGACAGGGGGCAATCAGCCCCAGCATTTT
>TRBD1|.|TRBJ1-5|TRBV28
CASGGTEGFRPQHF
TGTGCCAGCGGAGGGACAGAGGGATTTCGGCCCCAGCATTTT
>.|.|TRBJ2-3|TRBV5-1
CASSLGQGKDTQYF
TGCGCCAGCAGCTTGGGGCAGGGGAAGGATACGCAGTATTTT
>.|.|TRBJ2-3|TRBV9
CASSARDTQYF
TGTGCCAGCAGCGCGAGAGATACGCAGTATTTT
>TRBD1|.|TRBJ2-7|TRBV24-1
CATSASGTGLYEQYF
TGTGCCACCAGCGCCTCCGGGACAGGGCTCTACGAGCAGTACTTC
>TRBD1|.|TRBJ1-2|TRBV28
CASRHDQTGGNYGYTF
TGTGCCAGCAGGCATGACCAGACAGGGGGCAACTATGGCTACACCTTC
>.|.|TRBJ1-1|TRBV7-6
CASSWGQNTEAFF
TGTGCCAGCAGCTGGGGACAAAACACTGAAGCTTTCTTT
>TRBD1|.|TRBJ2-3|TRBV5-6
CASSVPGQGNTDTQYF
TGTGCCAGCAGCGTGCCGGGACAGGGAAACACAGATACGCAGTATTTT
>.|.|TRBJ2-7|TRBV27
CASSFGGSYEQYF
TGTGCCAGCAGTTTCGGTGGTTCCTACGAGCAGTACTTC
>TRBD1|.|TRBJ2-1|TRBV4-1
CASSQRDRGIYNEQFF
TGCGCCAGCAGCCAACGGGACAGGGGGATCTACAATGAGCAGTTCTTC
>.|.|TRBJ2-7|TRBV5-1
CASSLGDSAYEQYF
TGCGCCAGCAGCCTCGGGGACTCAGCCTACGAGCAGTACTTC
>TRBD2|.|TRBJ2-1|TRBV7-7
CASSLALAGGHEQFF
TGTGCTAGCAGCTTAGCGCTAGCGGGAGGCCATGAGCAGTTCTTC
>.|.|TRBJ1-6|TRBV5-4
CASSPIMGETPLHF
TGTGCCAGCAGCCCCATTATGGGAGAGACACCCCTCCACTTT
>.|.|TRBJ2-3|TRBV2
CASVEGGGVRDTQYF
TGTGCCAGCGTAGAAGGGGGGGGTGTTAGGGATACGCAGTATTTT
>TRBD1|.|TRBJ2-3|TRBV7-8
CASSLRDRNTDTQYF
TGTGCCAGCAGCCTCCGGGACAGGAACACAGATACGCAGTATTTT
>TRBD1|.|TRBJ1-1|TRBV5-4
CASSSGGQGEAFF
TGTGCCAGCAGCTCCGGTGGACAGGGTGAAGCTTTCTTT
>.|.|TRBJ1-5|TRBV27
CASSLDRPVNQPQHF
TGTGCCAGCAGTCTTGACAGACCAGTAAATCAGCCCCAGCATTTT
>TRBD2|.|TRBJ2-1|TRBV6-5
CASSLLAGEGNEQFF
TGTGCCAGCAGCCTACTAGCGGGAGAGGGGAATGAGCAGTTCTTC
>.|.|TRBJ1-3|TRBV9
CASSVDTGNTIYF
TGTGCCAGCAGCGTAGATACTGGAAACACCATATATTTT
>.|.|TRBJ1-2|TRBV7-9
CASSPSGGGYGYTF
TGTGCCAGCAGCCCAAGCGGGGGGGGCTATGGCTACACCTTC